Listed below are T cell receptor beta chains from one sample, sequenced in a study of beta chain features in type 1 diabetes. TCRdb keeps only in-frame clones here, not all; method: immunoSEQ multiplex PCR. The data contain 130,000 to 150,000 clones, roughly 53% of them seen just once; the ten biggest clones take up 0.42%. Source material: Tregs from blood. Receptors were obtained from a man aged 18-30 years in good health. Both conserved end residues are part of each CDR3. Fields, in order: V gene, clone size, D gene, J gene, CDR3 protein, CDR3 DNA. A D gene is named only where the DNA matches it firmly. Clone size, where shown, is once, few, many, or a class for clones that have expanded.

>TRBV2|NA|NA|TRBJ2-5
CASNGRRQETQYF
TGTGCCAGCAATGGACGGAGGCAAGAGACCCAGTACTTC
>TRBV28|NA|NA|TRBJ1-5
CASSAGGSNQPQHF
TGTGCCAGCAGCGCGGGAGGGAGCAATCAGCCCCAGCATTTT
>TRBV11-2|NA|NA|TRBJ2-5
CASSFRLRPGMYQETQYF
TGTGCCAGCAGCTTCCGTTTACGGCCGGGGATGTACCAAGAGACCCAGTACTTC
>TRBV14|NA|NA|TRBJ2-7
CASSQVASGALGQYF
TGTGCCAGCAGCCAAGTGGCGTCAGGGGCCCTCGGGCAGTACTTC
>TRBV7-8|NA|NA|TRBJ2-7
CASSLGALSSYEQYF
TGTGCCAGCAGCCTAGGGGCCCTCAGCTCCTACGAGCAGTACTTC
>TRBV28|NA|NA|TRBJ2-7
CASSLYSGQTYEQYF
TGTGCCAGCAGTTTATATTCCGGACAGACCTACGAGCAGTACTTC
>TRBV25-1|NA|TRBD2|TRBJ2-2
CASSETAGGFGGELFF
TGTGCCAGCAGTGAAACAGCGGGGGGTTTCGGCGGGGAGCTGTTTTTT
>TRBV7-2|NA|NA|TRBJ2-7
CASSLVRYAYEQYF
TGTGCCAGCAGCTTAGTTCGGTATGCCTACGAGCAGTACTTC
>TRBV18|few|NA|TRBJ2-1
CASSPYSAEIYNEQFF
TGTGCCAGCTCACCATATTCTGCGGAAATTTACAATGAGCAGTTCTTC
>TRBV10-3|NA|TRBD1|TRBJ2-3
CAIMGQADTDTQYF
TGTGCCATCATGGGACAGGCGGACACAGATACGCAGTATTTT
>TRBV5-5|NA|NA|TRBJ1-1
CASRDNFGLNTEAFF
TGTGCCAGCAGGGACAACTTCGGATTAAACACTGAAGCTTTCTTT
>TRBV5-1|few|TRBD1|TRBJ2-1
CASSLARGLAYNEQFF
TGCGCCAGCAGCTTGGCCAGGGGGCTGGCCTACAATGAGCAGTTCTTC
>TRBV10-3|few|TRBD2|TRBJ2-7
CATRGTSGDYEQYF
TGTGCCACCCGAGGGACTAGCGGTGACTACGAGCAGTACTTC
>TRBV11-3|NA|NA|TRBJ2-5
CASSYGQQETQYF
TGTGCCAGCAGCTATGGACAGCAAGAGACCCAGTACTTC
>TRBV9|NA|TRBD2|TRBJ2-7
CASTTGGESNYEQYF
TGTGCCAGCACCACCGGGGGGGAGAGTAACTACGAGCAGTACTTC
>TRBV6-6|NA|TRBD2|TRBJ2-7
CASSYSGTSGNYEQYF
TGTGCCAGCAGTTACTCTGGGACTAGCGGGAACTACGAGCAGTACTTC
>TRBV7-2|NA|NA|TRBJ2-7
CASSLRGTRRSSYEQYF
TGTGCCAGCAGCCTTAGGGGAACAAGGCGTTCCTCCTACGAGCAGTACTTC
>TRBV11-1|NA|TRBD1|TRBJ1-6
CASSETGKDSPLHF
TGTGCCAGCAGCGAGACAGGGAAGGACTCACCCCTCCACTTT
>TRBV14|NA|TRBD2|TRBJ2-1
CASSQRGRAGNEQFF
TGTGCCAGCAGCCAACGCGGGAGGGCCGGAAATGAGCAGTTCTTC
>TRBV27|once|NA|TRBJ1-5
CASRPLRGGPQHF
TGTGCCAGCAGACCCCTTAGGGGAGGGCCCCAGCATTTT
>TRBV7-2|NA|NA|TRBJ2-7
CASSGAGAYEQYF
TGTGCCAGCAGCGGGGCAGGGGCCTACGAGCAGTACTTC
>TRBV30|few|NA|TRBJ2-5
CAWSSGETQYF
TGTGCCTGGTCCTCAGGGGAGACCCAGTACTTC
>TRBV27|NA|NA|TRBJ1-1
CASSTNIVGAEAFF
TGTGCCAGCAGTACCAATATCGTGGGCGCTGAAGCTTTCTTT
>TRBV15|few|TRBD2|TRBJ2-7
CATSRDIWTSGYAYEQYF
TGTGCCACCAGCAGAGATATCTGGACTAGCGGGTACGCCTACGAGCAGTACTTC
>TRBV6-5|NA|NA|TRBJ1-2
CAIIQGSGYGYTF
TGTGCCATAATACAGGGAAGTGGCTATGGCTACACCTTC
>TRBV9|once|NA|TRBJ2-5
CASSVDAGSYQETQYF
TGTGCCAGCAGCGTAGATGCAGGGTCGTACCAAGAGACCCAGTACTTC
>TRBV7-9|NA|NA|TRBJ2-2
CASSLVIMGPNTGELFF
TGTGCCAGCAGCTTAGTTATTATGGGCCCGAACACCGGGGAGCTGTTTTTT
>TRBV6-5|NA|NA|TRBJ2-7
CASSYQGTYEQYF
TGTGCCAGCAGTTACCAGGGGACCTACGAGCAGTACTTC
>TRBV6-4|NA|NA|TRBJ2-3
CASSDSYSMHF
TGTGCCAGCAGTGACTCGTACAGTATGCATTTT
>TRBV7-9|NA|TRBD1|TRBJ1-3
CASSRYRGPGNTIYF
TGTGCCAGCAGCCGATACAGGGGACCTGGAAACACCATATATTTT
>TRBV7-9|NA|TRBD2|TRBJ2-1
CASSYQPTGPGGPNDEQFF
TGTGCCAGCAGCTACCAACCTACGGGGCCGGGGGGGCCGAACGATGAGCAGTTCTTC
>TRBV30|NA|NA|TRBJ1-2
CAWTETGRANYGYTF
TGTGCCTGGACCGAGACAGGCCGAGCTAACTATGGCTACACCTTC
>TRBV6-6|NA|TRBD1|TRBJ2-1
CASSYSRQGLEQFF
TGTGCCAGCAGTTACTCACGACAGGGTCTTGAGCAGTTCTTC
>TRBV5-1|NA|NA|TRBJ1-1
CASKGPGAEAFF
TGCGCCAGCAAAGGGCCGGGGGCTGAAGCTTTCTTT
>TRBV4-2|few|TRBD2|TRBJ2-4
CASSQGGRGVQYF
TGTGCCAGCAGCCAAGGAGGCCGGGGGGTACAGTACTTC